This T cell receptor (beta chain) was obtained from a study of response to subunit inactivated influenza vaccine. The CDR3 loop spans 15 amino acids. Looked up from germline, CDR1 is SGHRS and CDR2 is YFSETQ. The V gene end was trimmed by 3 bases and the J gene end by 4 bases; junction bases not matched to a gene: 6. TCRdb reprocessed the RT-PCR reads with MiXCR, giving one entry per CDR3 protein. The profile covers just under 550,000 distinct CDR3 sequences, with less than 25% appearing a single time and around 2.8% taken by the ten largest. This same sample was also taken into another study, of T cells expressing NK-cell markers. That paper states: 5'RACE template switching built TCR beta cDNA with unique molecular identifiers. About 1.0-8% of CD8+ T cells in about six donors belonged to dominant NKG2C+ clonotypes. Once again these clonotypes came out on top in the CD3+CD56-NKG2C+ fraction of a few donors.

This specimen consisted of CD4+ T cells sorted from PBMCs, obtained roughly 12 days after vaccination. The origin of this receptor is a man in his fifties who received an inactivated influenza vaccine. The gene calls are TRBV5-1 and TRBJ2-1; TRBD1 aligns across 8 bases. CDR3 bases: TGCGCCAGCAGCTGGGGGACAGGAAAATACAATGAGCAGTTCTTC. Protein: CASSWGTGKYNEQFF.